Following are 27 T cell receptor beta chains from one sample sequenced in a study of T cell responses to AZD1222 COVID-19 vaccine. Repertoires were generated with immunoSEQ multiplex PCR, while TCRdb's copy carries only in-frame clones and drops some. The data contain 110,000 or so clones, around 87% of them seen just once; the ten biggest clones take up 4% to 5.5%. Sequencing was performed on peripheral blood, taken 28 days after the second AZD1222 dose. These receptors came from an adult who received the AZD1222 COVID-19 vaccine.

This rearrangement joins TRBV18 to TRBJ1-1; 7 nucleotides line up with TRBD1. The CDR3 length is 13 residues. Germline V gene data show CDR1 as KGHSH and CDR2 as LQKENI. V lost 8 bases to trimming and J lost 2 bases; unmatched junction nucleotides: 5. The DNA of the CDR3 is TGTGCCAGCCGGGACAGCGTAAACACTGAAGCTTTCTTT. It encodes CASRDSVNTEAFF. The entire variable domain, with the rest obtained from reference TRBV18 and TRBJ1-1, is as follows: NAGVMQNPRHLVRRRGQEARLRCSPMKGHSHVYWYRQLPEEGLKFMVYLQKENIIDESGMPKERFSAEFPKEGPSILRIQQVVRGDSAAYFCASRDSVNTEAFFGQGTRLTVV.

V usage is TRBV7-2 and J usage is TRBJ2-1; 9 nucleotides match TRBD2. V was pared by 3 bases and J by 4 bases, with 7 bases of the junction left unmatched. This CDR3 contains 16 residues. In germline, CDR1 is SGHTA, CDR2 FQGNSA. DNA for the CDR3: TGTGCCAGCAGCTTTACAGCGGGACTAGCATACAATGAGCAGTTCTTC. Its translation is CASSFTAGLAYNEQFF. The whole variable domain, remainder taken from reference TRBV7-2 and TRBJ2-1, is GAGVSQSPSNKVTEKGKDVELRCDPISGHTALYWYRQSLGQGLEFLIYFQGNSAPDKSGLPSDRFSAERTGGSVSTLTIQRTQQEDSAVYLCASSFTAGLAYNEQFFGPGTRLTVL.

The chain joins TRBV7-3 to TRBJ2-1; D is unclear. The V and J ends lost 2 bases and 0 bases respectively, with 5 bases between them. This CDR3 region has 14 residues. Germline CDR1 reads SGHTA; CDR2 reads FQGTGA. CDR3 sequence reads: CASSLDPSYNEQFF. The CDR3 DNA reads TGTGCCAGCAGCTTAGACCCCTCCTACAATGAGCAGTTCTTC.

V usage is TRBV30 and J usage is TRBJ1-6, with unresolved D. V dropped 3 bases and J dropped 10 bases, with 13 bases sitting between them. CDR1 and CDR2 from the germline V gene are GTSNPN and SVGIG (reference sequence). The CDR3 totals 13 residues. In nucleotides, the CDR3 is TGTGCCTGGAGCGCTGCATCGGGGTCACCCCTCCACTTT. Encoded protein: CAWSAASGSPLHF.

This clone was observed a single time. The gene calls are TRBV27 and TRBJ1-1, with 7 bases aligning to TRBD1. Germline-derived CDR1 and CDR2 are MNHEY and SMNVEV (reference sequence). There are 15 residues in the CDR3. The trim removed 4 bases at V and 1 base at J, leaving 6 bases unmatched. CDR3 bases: TGTGCCAGCAGTTCCGACAGGGTTCCGAACACTGAAGCTTTCTTT. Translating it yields CASSSDRVPNTEAFF.

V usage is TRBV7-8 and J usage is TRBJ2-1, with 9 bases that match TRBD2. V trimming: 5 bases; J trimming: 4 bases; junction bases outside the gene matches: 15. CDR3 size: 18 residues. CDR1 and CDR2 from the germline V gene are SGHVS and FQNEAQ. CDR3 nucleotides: TGTGCCAGCAGCGGAACGCAATCTAGCGGGATCATATACAATGAGCAGTTCTTC. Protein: CASSGTQSSGIIYNEQFF.

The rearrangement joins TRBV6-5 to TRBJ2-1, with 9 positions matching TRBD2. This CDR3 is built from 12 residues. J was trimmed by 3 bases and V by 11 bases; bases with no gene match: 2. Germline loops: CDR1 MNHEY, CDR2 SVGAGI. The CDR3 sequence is CAGAGGYNEQFF. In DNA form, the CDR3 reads TGTGCCGGAGCGGGGGGCTACAATGAGCAGTTCTTC.

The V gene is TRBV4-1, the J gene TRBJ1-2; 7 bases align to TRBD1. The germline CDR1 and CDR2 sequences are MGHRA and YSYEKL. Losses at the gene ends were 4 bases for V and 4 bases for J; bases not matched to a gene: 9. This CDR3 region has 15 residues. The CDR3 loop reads CASSPRGQGSYGYTF. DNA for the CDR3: TGCGCCAGCAGCCCTAGGGGGCAGGGCAGCTATGGCTACACCTTC.

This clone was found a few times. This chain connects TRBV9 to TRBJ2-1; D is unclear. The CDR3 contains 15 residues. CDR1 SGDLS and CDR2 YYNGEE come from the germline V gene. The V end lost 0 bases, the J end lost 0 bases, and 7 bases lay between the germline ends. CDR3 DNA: TGTGCCAGCAGCGTAGAAGATAGCTCCTACAATGAGCAGTTCTTC. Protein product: CASSVEDSSYNEQFF. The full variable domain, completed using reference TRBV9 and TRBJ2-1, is DSGVTQTPKHLITATGQRVTLRCSPRSGDLSVYWYQQSLDQGLQFLIQYYNGEERAKGNILERFSAQQFPDLHSELNLSSLELGDSALYFCASSVEDSSYNEQFFGPGTRLTVL.

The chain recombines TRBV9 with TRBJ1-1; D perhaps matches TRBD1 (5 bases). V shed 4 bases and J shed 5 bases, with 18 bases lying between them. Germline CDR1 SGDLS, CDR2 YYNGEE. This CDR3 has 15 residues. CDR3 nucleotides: TGTGCCAGCAGCCCCAGTGGAGGGGTGGGGACTGAAGCTTTCTTT. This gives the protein CASSPSGGVGTEAFF.

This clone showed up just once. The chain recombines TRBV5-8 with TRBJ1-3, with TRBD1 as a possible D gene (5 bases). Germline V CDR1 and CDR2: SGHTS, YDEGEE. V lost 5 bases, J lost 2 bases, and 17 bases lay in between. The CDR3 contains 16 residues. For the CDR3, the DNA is TGTGCCAGCAGTACCCGGGACCCTTGGGCTGGAAACACCATATATTTT. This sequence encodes CASSTRDPWAGNTIYF.

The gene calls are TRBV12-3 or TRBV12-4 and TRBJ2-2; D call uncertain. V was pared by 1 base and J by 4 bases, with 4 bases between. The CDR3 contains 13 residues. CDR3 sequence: CASSLDLTGELFF. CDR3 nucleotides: TGTGCCAGCAGTTTAGACCTCACCGGGGAGCTGTTTTTT.

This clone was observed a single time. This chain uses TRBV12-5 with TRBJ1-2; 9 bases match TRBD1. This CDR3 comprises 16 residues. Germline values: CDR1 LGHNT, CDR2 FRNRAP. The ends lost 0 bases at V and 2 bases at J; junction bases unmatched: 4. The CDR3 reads CASGLVGTGINYGYTF. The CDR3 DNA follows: TGTGCTAGTGGTTTGGTCGGGACAGGGATCAACTATGGCTACACCTTC.

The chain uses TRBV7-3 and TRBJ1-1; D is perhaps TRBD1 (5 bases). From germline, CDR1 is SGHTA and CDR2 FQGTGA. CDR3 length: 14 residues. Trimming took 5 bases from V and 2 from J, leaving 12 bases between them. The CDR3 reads CASSPVDSNTEAFF. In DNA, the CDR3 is TGTGCCAGCAGCCCCGTCGACAGCAACACTGAAGCTTTCTTT.

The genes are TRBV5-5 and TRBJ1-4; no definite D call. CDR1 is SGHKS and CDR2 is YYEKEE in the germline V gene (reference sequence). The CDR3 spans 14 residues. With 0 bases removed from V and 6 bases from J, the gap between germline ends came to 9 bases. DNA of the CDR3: TGTGCCAGCAGCTTGGTAACAGTTCATGAAAAACTGTTTTTT. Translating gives CASSLVTVHEKLFF.

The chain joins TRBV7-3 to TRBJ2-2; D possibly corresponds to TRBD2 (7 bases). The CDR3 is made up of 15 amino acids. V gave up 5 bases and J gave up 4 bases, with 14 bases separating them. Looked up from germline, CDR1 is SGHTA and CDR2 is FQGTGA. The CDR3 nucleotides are TGTGCCAGCAGCCAAGGGGGGGCCGGCACCGGGGAGCTGTTTTTT. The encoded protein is CASSQGGAGTGELFF.

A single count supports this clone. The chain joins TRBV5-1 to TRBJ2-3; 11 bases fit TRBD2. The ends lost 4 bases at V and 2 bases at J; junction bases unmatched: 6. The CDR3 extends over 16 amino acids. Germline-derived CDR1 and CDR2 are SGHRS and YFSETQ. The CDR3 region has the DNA TGCGCCAGCAGCCCTCTGACTAGCGGGAACACAGATACGCAGTATTTT. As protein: CASSPLTSGNTDTQYF.

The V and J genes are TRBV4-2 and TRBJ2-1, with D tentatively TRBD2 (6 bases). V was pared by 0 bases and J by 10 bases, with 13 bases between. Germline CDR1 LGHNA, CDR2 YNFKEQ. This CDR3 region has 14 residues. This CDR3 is CASSQEGSGGEQFF. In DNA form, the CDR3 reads TGTGCCAGCAGCCAAGAGGGTAGCGGAGGGGAGCAGTTCTTC.

The CDR3 nucleotides are TGTGCCAGCGCGACAGGTACCCAAACCTACGAGCAGTACTTC. Translated: CASATGTQTYEQYF. The chain carries TRBV6-4 and TRBJ2-7; D might be TRBD1 (6 bases). The CDR3 totals 14 residues. V shed 8 bases and J shed 2 bases, with 16 bases lying between them. From germline, CDR1 is MRHNA and CDR2 SNTAGT.

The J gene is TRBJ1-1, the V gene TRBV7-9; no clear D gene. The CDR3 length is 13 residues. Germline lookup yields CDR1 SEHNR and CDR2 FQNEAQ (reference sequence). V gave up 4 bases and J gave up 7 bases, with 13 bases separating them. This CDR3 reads CASSSRREGEAFF. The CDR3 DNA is TGTGCCAGCAGCTCGAGGCGCGAGGGTGAAGCTTTCTTT.

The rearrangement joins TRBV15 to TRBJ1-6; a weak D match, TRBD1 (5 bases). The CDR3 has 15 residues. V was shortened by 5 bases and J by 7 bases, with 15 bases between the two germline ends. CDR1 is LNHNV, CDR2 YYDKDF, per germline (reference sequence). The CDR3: CATSGDRALNSPLHF. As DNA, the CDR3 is TGTGCCACCAGCGGGGACCGGGCCCTAAATTCACCCCTCCACTTT.

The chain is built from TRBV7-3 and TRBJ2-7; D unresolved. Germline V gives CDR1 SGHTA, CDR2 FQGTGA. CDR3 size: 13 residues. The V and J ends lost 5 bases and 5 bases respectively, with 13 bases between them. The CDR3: CASSLNFADEQYF. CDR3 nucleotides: TGTGCCAGCAGCCTTAATTTTGCTGACGAGCAGTACTTC.

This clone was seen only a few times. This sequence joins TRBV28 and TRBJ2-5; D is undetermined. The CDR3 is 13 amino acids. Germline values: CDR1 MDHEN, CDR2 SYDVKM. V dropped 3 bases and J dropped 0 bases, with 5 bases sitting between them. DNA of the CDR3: TGTGCCAGCAGTTTCGTGAACCAAGAGACCCAGTACTTC. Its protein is CASSFVNQETQYF.

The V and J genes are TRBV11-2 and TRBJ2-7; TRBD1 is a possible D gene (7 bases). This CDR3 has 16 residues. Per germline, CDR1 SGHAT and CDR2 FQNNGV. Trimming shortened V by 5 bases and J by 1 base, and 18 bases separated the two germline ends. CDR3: CASSARQGLESYEQYF. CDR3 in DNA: TGTGCCAGCAGCGCCAGACAGGGACTCGAATCCTACGAGCAGTACTTC. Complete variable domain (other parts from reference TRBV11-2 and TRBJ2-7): EAGVAQSPRYKIIEKRQSVAFWCNPISGHATLYWYQQILGQGPKLLIQFQNNGVVDDSQLPKDRFSAERLKGVDSTLKIQPAKLEDSAVYLCASSARQGLESYEQYFGPGTRLTVT.

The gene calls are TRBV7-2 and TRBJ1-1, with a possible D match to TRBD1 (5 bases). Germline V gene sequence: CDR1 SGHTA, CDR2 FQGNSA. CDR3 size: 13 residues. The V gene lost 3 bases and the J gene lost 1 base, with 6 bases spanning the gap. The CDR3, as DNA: TGTGCCAGCAGCTTGACAGAGAACACTGAAGCTTTCTTT. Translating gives CASSLTENTEAFF.

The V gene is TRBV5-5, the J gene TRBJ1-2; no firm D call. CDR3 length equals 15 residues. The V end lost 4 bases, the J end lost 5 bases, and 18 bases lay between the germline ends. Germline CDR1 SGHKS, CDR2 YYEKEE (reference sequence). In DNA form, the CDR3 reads TGTGCCAGCAGCGTCTCTGAGGATAGGGTGTATGGCTACACCTTC. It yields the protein CASSVSEDRVYGYTF.

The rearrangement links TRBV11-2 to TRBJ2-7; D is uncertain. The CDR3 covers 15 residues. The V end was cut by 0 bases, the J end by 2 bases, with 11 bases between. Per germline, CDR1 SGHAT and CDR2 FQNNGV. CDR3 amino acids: CASSLEASTPYEQYF. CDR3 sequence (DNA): TGTGCCAGCAGCTTAGAGGCGTCCACCCCCTACGAGCAGTACTTC.